This T cell receptor (beta chain) was sequenced for a study of T cells in Graves' hyperthyroidism and ophthalmopathy. This clonotype was counted many times. Uncontrolled infection, other autoimmune disease, pregnancy or lactation led to exclusion. PBMCs stemmed from around 9.3 ml fresh peripheral blood. TCR beta CDR3 regions were amplified from RNA transcripts. Primed by the HTBI set, a first-round RT-PCR was run on the TCR CDR3. One entry per CDR3 protein, called by TCRdb with MiXCR from the multiplex PCR reads. This sample carries some 440,000 distinct CDR3 sequences, around 16% of them seen once, and the ten largest clones take about 7.7%. Trimming removed 3 bases at V and 0 bases at J, with 11 bases between. CDR1 is DFQATT and CDR2 is SNEGSKA in the germline V gene (reference sequence). This CDR3 region has 14 residues.

The chain links TRBV20-1 to TRBJ1-1; D ambiguous. This TCR was sampled from a woman under 30 with Graves' hyperthyroidism. The sample was blood. The CDR3, as DNA: TGCAGTGCTAGGAGAGGGCAGTTGAACACTGAAGCTTTCTTT. Amino acids: CSARRGQLNTEAFF.